This TCR beta chain appears in the sequencing data of a study of T cells in Graves' hyperthyroidism and ophthalmopathy. Whole-study results and caveats: A median roughly six months before onset, the model predicted ophthalmopathy.

This clonotype was picked up a small number of times. Antigen unknown. Amplification of TCR beta CDR3 regions used RNA as the template. Primed by the HTBI set, a first-round RT-PCR was run on the TCR CDR3. TCRdb independently ran MiXCR on the multiplex PCR reads; one entry per CDR3 protein. The table has about 680,000 distinct CDR3 sequences, under 45% seen once. Germline CDR1 reads LNHDA; CDR2 reads SQIVND (reference sequence). CDR3 length equals 15 residues. Trimming took 4 bases from V and 1 from J, leaving 13 bases between them. This TCR was recovered from a woman between 40 and 55 years old with Graves' hyperthyroidism. Sequencing was done on a sample of blood. The chain has TRBV19 and TRBJ1-1; D might be TRBD1 (6 bases). The CDR3 sequence: CASSKRTGTNTEAFF. CDR3 in DNA: TGTGCCAGTAGTAAGAGAACAGGGACGAACACTGAAGCTTTCTTT.